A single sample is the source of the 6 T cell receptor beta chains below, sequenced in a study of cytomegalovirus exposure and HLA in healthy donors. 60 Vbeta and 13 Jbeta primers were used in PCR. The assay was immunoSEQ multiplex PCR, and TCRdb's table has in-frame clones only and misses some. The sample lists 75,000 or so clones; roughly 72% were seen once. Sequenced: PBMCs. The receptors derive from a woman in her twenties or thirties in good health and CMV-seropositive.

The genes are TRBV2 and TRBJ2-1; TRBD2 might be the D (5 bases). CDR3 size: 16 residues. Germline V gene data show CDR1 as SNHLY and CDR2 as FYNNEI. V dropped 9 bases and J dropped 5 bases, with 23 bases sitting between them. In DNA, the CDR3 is TGTGCCAGGGCCCAACTCGGGGTAACAGCCAACAATGAGCAGTTCTTC. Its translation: CARAQLGVTANNEQFF. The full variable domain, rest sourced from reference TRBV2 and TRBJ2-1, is EPEVTQTPSHQVTQMGQEVILRCVPISNHLYFYWYRQILGQKVEFLVSFYNNEISEKSEIFDDQFSVERPDGSNFTLKIRSTKLEDSAMYFCARAQLGVTANNEQFFGPGTRLTVL.

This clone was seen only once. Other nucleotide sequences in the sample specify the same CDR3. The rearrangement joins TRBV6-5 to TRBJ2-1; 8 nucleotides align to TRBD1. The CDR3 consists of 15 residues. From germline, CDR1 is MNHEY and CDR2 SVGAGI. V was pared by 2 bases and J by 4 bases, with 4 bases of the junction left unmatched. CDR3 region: CASSYDRGSYNEQFF. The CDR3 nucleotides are TGTGCCAGCAGTTACGACAGGGGTTCGTACAATGAGCAGTTCTTC.

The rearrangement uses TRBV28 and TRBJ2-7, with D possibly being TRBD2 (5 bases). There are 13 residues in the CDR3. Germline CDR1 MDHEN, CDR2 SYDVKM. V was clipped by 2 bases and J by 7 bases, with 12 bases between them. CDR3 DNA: TGTGCCAGCAGTTTAGGGAGTTCAAAAGAGCAGTACTTC. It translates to CASSLGSSKEQYF.

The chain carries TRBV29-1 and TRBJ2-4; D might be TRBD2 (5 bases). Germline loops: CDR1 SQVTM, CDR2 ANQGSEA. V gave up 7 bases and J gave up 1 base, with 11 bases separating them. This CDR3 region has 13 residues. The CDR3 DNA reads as TGCAGCGCCTCGACGGGGGCCAAAAACATTCAGTACTTC. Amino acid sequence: CSASTGAKNIQYF.

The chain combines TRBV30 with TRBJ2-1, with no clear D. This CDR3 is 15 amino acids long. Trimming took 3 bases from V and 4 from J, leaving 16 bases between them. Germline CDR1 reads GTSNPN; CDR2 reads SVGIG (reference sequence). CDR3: CAWRLDSGSYNEQFF. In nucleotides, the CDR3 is TGTGCCTGGAGGCTAGACTCCGGCTCATACAATGAGCAGTTCTTC.

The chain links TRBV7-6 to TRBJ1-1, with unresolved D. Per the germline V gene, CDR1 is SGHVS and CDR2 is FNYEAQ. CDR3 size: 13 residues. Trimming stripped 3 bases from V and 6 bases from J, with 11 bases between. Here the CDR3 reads CASSFGESAEAFF. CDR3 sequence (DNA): TGTGCCAGCAGCTTCGGTGAGAGCGCTGAAGCTTTCTTT.